This T cell receptor beta chain derives from a study of CD8 T cells in Susac syndrome. General study findings and limits: Where Susac syndrome CD4+ T cell repertoires were concerned, no clonal expansion was evident.

RNA in amounts of roughly 0.45 to 1 ug was reverse transcribed with random hexamers. Via MiXCR, TCRdb re-called the immunoSEQ multiplex PCR reads, giving one row per CDR3 protein. The table has about 180,000 distinct CDR3 sequences, 94% seen once. Regarding this clonotype: Antigen specificity is unknown.

The CDR3 runs to 14 residues. The V end was cut by 3 bases, the J end by 0 bases, with 10 bases between. Looked up from germline, CDR1 is SQVTM and CDR2 is ANQGSEA. The sample consisted of CD4+ T cells from PBMCs. This rearrangement joins TRBV29-1 to TRBJ2-3; a weak D match, TRBD2 (6 bases). The sequence was collected from a human donor with Susac syndrome. This CDR3 is CSVDRGDSTDTQYF. The CDR3 nucleotides read TGCAGCGTTGATCGCGGGGACAGCACAGATACGCAGTATTTT.